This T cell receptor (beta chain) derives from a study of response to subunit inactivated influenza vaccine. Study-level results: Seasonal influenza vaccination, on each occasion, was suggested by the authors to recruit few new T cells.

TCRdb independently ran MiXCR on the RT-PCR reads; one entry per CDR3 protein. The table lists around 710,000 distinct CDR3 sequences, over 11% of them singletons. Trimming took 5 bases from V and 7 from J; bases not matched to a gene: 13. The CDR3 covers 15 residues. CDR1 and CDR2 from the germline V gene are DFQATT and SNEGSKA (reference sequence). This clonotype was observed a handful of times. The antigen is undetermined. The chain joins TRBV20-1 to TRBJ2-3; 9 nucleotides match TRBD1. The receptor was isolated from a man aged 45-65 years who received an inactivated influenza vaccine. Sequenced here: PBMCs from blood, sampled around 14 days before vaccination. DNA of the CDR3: TGCAGTGCTGGAAATCCGGGACAGGGAGTGAATACGCAGTATTTT. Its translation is CSAGNPGQGVNTQYF.